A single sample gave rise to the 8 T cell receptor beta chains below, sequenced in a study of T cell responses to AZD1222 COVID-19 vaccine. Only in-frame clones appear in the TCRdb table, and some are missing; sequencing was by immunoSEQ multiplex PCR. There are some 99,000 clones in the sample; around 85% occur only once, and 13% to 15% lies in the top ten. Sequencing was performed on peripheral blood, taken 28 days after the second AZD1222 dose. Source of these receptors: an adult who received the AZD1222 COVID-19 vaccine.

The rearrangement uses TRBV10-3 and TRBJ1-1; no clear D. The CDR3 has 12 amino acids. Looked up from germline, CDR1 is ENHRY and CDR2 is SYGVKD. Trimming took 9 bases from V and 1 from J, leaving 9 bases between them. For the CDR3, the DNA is TGTGCCATTACCGCGGAGAACACTGAAGCTTTCTTT. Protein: CAITAENTEAFF.

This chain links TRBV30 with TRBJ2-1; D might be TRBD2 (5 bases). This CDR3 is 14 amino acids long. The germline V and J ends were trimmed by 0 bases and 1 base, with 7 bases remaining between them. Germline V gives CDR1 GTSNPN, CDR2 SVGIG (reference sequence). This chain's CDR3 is CAWSVTGSYNEQFF. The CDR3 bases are TGTGCCTGGAGTGTAACGGGGTCCTACAATGAGCAGTTCTTC.

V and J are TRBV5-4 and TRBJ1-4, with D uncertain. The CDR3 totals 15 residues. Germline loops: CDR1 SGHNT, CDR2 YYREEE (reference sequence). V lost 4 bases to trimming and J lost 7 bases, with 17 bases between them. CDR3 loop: CASSVRSQMSEKLFF. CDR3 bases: TGTGCCAGCAGCGTTCGATCCCAGATGAGTGAAAAACTGTTTTTT.

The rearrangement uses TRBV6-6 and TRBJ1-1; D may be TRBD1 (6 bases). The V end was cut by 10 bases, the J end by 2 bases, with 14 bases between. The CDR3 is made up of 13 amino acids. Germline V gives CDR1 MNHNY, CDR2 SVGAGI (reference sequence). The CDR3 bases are TGTGCCAACCGCCGACAGGCAAACACTGAAGCTTTCTTT. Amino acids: CANRRQANTEAFF.

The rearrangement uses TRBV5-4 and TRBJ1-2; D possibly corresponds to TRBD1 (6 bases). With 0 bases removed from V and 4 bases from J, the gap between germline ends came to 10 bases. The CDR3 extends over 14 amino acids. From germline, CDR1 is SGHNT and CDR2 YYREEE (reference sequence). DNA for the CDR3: TGTGCCAGCAGCTTGGACAGGGCGGGCTATGGCTACACCTTC. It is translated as CASSLDRAGYGYTF.

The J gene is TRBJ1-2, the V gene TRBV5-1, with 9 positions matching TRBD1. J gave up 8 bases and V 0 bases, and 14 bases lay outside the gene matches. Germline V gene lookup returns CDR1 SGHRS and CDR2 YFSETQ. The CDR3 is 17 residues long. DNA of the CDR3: TGCGCCAGCAGCTTGGATACAGGGGGCGCCGGGGCGGGAGGCTACACCTTC. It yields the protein CASSLDTGGAGAGGYTF.

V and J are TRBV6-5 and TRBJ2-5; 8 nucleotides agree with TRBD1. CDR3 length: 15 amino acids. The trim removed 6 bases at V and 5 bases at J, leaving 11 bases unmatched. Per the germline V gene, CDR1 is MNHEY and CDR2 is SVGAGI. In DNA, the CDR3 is TGTGCCAGCAGCTCAGGACAGGGCTCAGGGGAGACCCAGTACTTC. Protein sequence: CASSSGQGSGETQYF.

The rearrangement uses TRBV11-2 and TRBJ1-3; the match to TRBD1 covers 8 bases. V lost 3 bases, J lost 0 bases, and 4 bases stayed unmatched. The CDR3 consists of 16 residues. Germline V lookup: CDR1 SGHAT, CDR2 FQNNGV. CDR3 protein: CASSLQGADSGNTIYF. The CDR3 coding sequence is TGTGCCAGCAGCTTGCAGGGGGCCGACTCTGGAAACACCATATATTTT.